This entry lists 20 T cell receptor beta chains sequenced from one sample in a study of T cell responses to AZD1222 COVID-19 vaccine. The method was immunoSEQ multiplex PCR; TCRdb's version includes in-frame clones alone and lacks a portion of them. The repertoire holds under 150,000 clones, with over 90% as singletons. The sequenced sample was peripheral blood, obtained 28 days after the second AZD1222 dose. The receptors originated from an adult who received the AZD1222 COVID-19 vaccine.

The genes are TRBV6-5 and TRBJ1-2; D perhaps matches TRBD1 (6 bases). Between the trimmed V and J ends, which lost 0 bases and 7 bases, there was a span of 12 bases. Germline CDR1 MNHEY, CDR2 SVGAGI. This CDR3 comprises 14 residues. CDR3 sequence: CASSYSSRGAGYTF. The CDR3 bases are TGTGCCAGCAGTTACTCGAGCAGGGGAGCTGGCTACACCTTC.

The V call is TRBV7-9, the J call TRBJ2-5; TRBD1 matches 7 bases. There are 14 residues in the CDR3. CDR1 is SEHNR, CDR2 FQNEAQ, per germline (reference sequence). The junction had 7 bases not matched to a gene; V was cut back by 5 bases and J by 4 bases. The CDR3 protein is CASSDDRVAETQYF. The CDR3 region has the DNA TGTGCCAGCAGCGACGACAGGGTTGCAGAGACCCAGTACTTC. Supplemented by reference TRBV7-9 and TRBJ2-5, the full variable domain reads DTGVSQNPRHKITKRGQNVTFRCDPISEHNRLYWYRQTLGQGPEFLTYFQNEAQLEKSRLLSDRFSAERPKGSFSTLEIQRTEQGDSAMYLCASSDDRVAETQYFGPGTRLLVL.

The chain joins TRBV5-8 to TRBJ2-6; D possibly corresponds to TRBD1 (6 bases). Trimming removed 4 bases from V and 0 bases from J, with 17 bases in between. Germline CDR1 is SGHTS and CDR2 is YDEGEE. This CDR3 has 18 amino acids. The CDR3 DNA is TGTGCCAGCAGCCCGATGACAGGTCTTACCTCTGGGGCCAACGTCCTGACTTTC. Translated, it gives CASSPMTGLTSGANVLTF.

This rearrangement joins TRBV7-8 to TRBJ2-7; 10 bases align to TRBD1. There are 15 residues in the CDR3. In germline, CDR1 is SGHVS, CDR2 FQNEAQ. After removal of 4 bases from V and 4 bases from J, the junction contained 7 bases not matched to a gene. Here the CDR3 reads CASSSQTGGLYEQYF. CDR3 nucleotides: TGTGCCAGCAGCTCGCAGACAGGGGGCCTTTACGAGCAGTACTTC.

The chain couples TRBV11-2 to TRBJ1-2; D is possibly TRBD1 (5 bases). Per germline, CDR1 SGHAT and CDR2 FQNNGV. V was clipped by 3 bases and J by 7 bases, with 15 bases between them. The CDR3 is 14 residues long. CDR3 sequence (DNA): TGTGCCAGCAGCTTGGGGACGGGCCTCCGTGGCTACACCTTC. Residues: CASSLGTGLRGYTF.

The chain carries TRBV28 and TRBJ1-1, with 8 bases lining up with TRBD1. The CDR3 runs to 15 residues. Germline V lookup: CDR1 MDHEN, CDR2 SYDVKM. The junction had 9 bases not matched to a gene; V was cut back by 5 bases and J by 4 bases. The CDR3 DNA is TGTGCCAGCAGTCCCCTGACAGGGGAGTTCACTGAAGCTTTCTTT. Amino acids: CASSPLTGEFTEAFF.

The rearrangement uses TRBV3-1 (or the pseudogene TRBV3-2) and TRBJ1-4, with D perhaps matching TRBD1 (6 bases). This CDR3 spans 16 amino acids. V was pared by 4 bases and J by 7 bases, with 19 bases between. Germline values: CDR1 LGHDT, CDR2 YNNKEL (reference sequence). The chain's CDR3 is CASSRDWGAKVEKLFF. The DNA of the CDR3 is TGTGCCAGCAGCCGAGATTGGGGGGCGAAGGTTGAAAAACTGTTTTTT.

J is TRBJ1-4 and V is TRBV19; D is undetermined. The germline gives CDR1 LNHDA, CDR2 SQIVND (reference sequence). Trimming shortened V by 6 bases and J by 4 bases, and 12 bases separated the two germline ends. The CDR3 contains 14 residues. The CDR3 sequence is CASRGGRINEKLFF. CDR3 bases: TGTGCCAGTAGGGGTGGTCGGATTAATGAAAAACTGTTTTTT.

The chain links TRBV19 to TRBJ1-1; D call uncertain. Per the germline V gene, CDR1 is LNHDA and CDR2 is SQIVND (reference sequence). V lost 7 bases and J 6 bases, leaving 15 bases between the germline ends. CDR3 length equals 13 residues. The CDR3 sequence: CASNPMGKAEAFF. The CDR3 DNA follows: TGTGCCAGTAACCCCATGGGGAAGGCTGAAGCTTTCTTT.

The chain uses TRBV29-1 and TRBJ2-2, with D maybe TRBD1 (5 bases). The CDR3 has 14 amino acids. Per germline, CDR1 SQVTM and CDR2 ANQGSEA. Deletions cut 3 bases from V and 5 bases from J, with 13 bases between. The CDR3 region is CSVDRGRRTGELFF. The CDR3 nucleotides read TGCAGCGTTGATAGGGGCAGGCGGACCGGGGAGCTGTTTTTT.

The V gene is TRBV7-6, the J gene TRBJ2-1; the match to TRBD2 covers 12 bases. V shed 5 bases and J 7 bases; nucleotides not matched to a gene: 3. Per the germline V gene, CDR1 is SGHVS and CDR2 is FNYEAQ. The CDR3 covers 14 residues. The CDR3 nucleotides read TGTGCCAGCAGCCTCGGGACTAGCGGGAATGAGCAGTTCTTC. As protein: CASSLGTSGNEQFF.

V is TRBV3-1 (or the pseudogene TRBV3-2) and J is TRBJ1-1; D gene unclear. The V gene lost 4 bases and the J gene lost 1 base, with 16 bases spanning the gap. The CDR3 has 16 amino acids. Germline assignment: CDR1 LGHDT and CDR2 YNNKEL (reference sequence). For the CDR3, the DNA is TGTGCCAGCAGCCCCTCCGCCAGGCGGTCGAACACTGAAGCTTTCTTT. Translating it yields CASSPSARRSNTEAFF.

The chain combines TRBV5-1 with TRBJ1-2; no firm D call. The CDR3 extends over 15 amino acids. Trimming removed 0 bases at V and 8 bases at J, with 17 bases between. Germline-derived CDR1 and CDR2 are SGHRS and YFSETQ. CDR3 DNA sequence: TGCGCCAGCAGCTTGGAGGGCAGCACTACCAGCGGCTACACCTTC. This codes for CASSLEGSTTSGYTF.

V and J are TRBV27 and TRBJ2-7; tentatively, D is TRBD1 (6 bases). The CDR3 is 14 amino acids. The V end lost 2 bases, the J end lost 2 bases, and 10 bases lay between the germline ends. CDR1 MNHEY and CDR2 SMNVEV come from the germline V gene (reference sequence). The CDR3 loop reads CASSLSRGPYEQYF. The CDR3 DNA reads TGTGCCAGCAGTTTAAGCAGGGGACCCTACGAGCAGTACTTC.

CDR3 nucleotides: TGTGCCAGCAGTTTTTCGAACACCGGGGAGCTGTTTTTT. Protein: CASSFSNTGELFF. The V and J genes are TRBV7-2 and TRBJ2-2; D gene ambiguous. CDR1 SGHTA and CDR2 FQGNSA come from the germline V gene. V was pared by 6 bases and J by 0 bases, with 5 bases between. The CDR3 sequence is 13 residues long.

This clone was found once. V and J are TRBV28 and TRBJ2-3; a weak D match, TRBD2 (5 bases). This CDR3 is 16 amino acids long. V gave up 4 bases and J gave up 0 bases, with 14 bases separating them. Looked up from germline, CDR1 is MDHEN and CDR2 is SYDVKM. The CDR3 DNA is TGTGCCAGCAGTTATCAGACGGGATCTAGCACAGATACGCAGTATTTT. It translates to CASSYQTGSSTDTQYF.

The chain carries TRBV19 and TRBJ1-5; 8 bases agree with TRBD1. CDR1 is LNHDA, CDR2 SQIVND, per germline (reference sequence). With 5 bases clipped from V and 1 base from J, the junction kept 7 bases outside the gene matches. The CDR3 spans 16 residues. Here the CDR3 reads CASSPTNRGSNQPQHF. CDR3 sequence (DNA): TGTGCCAGTAGTCCCACAAACAGGGGGAGCAATCAGCCCCAGCATTTT.

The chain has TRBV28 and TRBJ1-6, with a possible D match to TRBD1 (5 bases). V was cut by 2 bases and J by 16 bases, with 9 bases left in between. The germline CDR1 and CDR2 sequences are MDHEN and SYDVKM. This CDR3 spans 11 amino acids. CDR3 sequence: CASSLLGPLHF. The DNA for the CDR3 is TGTGCCAGCAGTTTACTGGGACCGCTCCACTTT.

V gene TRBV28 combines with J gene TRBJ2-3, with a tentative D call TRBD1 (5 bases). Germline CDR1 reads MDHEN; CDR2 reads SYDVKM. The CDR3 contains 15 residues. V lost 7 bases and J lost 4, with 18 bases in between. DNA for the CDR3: TGTGCCAGCATCCGGGTGGGGCGGTCCGCAGATACGCAGTATTTT. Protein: CASIRVGRSADTQYF.

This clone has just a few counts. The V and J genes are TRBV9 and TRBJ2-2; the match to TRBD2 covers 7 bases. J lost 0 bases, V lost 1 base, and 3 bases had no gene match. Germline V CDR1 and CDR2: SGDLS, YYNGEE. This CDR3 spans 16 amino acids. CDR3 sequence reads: CASSVSSGSNTGELFF. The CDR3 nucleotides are TGTGCCAGCAGCGTATCTAGCGGTTCGAACACCGGGGAGCTGTTTTTT.